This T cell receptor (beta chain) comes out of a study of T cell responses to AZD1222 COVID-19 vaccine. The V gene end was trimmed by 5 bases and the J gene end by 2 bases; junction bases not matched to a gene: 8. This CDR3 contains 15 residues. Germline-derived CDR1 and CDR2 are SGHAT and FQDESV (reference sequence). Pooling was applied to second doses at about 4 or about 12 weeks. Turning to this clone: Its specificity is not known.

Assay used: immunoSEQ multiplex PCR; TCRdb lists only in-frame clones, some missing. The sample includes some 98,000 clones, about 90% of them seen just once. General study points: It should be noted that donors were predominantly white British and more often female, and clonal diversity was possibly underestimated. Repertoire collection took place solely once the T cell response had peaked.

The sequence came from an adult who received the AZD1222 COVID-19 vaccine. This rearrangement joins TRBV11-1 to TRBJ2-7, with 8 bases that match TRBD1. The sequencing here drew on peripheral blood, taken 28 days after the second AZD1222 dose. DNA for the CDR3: TGTGCCAGCAGCCCAGGACAGGGTGGCGCCTACGAGCAGTACTTC. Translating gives CASSPGQGGAYEQYF.